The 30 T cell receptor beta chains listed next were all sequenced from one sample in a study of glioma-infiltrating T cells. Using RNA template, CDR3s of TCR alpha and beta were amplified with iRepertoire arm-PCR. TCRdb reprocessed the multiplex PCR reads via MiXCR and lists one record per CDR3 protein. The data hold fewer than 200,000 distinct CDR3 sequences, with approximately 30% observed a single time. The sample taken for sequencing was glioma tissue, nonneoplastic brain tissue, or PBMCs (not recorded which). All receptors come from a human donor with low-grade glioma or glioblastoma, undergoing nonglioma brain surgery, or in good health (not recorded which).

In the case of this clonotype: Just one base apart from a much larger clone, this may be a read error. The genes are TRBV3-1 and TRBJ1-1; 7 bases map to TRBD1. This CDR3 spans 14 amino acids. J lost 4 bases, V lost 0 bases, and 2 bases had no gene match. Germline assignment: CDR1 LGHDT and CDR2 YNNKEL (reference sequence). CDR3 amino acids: CASSQDAGGTEAFF. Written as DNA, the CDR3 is TGTGCCAGCAGCCAAGATGCAGGGGGCACTGAAGCTTTCTTT. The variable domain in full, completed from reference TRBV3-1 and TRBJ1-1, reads DTAVSQTPKYLVTQMGNDKSIKCEQNLGHDTMYWYKQDSKKFLKIMFSYNNKELIINETVPNRFSPKSPDKAHLNLHINSLELGDSAVYFCASSQDAGGTEAFFGQGTRLTVV.

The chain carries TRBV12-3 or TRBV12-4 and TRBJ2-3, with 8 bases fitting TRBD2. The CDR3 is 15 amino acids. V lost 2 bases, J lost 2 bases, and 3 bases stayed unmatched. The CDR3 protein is CASSLSGSHTDTQYF. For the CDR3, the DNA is TGTGCCAGCAGTTTAAGCGGGAGCCACACAGATACGCAGTATTTT.

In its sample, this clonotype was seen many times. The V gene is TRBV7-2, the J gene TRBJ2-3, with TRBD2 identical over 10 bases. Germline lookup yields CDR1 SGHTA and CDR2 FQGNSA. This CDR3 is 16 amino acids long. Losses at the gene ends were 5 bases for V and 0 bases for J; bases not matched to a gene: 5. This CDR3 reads CASSPSGSTSTDTQYF. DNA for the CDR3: TGTGCCAGCAGCCCTAGCGGGAGTACCAGCACAGATACGCAGTATTTT.

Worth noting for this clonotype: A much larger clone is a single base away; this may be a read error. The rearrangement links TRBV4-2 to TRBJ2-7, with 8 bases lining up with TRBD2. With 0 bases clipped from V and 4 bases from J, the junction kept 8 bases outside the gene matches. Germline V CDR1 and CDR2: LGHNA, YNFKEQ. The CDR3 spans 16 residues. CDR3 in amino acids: CASSQDNGRALYEQYF. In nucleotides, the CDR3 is TGTGCCAGCAGCCAAGATAACGGGAGGGCCCTTTACGAGCAGTACTTC.

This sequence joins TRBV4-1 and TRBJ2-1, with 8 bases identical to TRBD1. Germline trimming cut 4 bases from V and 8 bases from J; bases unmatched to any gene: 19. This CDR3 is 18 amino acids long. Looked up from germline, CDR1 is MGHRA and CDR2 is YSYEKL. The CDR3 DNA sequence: TGCGCCAGCAGCCGGATCCTCGGACAGGGAGGCGTTAAGGATGAGCAGTTCTTC. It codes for CASSRILGQGGVKDEQFF.

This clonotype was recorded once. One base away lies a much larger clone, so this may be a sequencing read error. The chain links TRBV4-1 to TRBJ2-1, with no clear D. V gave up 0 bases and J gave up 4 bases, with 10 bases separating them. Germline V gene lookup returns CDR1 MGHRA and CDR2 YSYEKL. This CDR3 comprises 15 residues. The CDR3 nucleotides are TGCGCCAGCAGCCAAGAAAGGTCCTGTTACAATGAGCAGTTCTTC. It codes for CASSQERSCYNEQFF.

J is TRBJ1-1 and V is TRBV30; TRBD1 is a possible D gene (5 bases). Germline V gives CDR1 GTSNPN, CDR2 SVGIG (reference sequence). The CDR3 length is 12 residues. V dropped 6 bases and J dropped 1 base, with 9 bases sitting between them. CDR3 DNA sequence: TGTGCCTGCGGACATACGAACACTGAAGCTTTCTTT. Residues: CACGHTNTEAFF.

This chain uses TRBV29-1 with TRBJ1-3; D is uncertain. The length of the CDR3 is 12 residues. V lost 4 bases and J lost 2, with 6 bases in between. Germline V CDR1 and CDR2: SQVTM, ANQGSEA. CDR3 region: CSVGDTGNTIYF. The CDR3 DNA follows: TGCAGCGTTGGGGATACTGGAAACACCATATATTTT.

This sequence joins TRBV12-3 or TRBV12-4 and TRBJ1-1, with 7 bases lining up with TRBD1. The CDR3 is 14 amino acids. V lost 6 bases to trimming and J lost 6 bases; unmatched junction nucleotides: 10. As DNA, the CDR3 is TGTGCCAGCAGGACAGGGTTGGAGGGTCCTGAAGCTTTCTTT. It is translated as CASRTGLEGPEAFF.

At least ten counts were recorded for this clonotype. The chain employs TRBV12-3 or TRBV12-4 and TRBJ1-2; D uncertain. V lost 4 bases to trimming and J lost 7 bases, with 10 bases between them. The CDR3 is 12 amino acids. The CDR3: CASSWRVGGYTF. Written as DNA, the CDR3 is TGTGCCAGCAGTTGGCGGGTTGGTGGCTACACCTTC.

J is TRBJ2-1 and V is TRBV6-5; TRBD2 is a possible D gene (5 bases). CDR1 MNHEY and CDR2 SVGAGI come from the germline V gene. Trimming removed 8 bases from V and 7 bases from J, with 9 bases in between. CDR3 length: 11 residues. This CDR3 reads CASLLENEQFF. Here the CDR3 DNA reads TGTGCCAGCCTACTAGAAAATGAGCAGTTCTTC.

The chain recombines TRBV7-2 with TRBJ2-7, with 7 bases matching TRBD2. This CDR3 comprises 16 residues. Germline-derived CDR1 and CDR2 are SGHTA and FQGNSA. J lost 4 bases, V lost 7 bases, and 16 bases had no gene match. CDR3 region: CASKMGEGLPGYEQYF. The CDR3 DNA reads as TGTGCCAGCAAGATGGGGGAGGGCCTCCCTGGGTACGAGCAGTACTTC.

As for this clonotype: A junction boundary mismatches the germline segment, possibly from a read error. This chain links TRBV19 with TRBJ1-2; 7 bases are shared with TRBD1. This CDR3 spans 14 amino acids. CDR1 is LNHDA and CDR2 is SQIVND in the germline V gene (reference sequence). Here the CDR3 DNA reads TGTGCCGGTAGTTTTCCGACAGGGCCCGTTTGCTACACCTTC. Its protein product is CAGSFPTGPVCYTF.

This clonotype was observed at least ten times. CDR3 DNA: TGTGCCAGCAAGCGGGACGTCGGCTACGAGCAGTACTTC. It yields the protein CASKRDVGYEQYF. V and J are TRBV27 and TRBJ2-7, with TRBD2 identical over 7 bases. This CDR3 region has 13 residues. The germline V gene has CDR1 MNHEY and CDR2 SMNVEV (reference sequence). V was clipped by 7 bases and J by 3 bases; unmatched bases: 6.

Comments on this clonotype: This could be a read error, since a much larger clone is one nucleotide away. The CDR3 DNA follows: TGCAGTTCTAGAGATTTTTCGACAGGGGATCCCTACGAGCAGTACTTC. Its protein is CSSRDFSTGDPYEQYF. This chain connects TRBV20-1 to TRBJ2-7, with 8 bases matching TRBD1. Germline assignment: CDR1 DFQATT and CDR2 SNEGSKA (reference sequence). The CDR3 length is 16 residues.

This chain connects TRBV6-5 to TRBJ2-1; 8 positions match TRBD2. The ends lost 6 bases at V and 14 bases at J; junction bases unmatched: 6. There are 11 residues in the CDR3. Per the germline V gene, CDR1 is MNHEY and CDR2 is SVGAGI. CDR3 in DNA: TGTGCCAGCAGCCCCCGACTAGCGAAGTTCTTC. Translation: CASSPRLAKFF.

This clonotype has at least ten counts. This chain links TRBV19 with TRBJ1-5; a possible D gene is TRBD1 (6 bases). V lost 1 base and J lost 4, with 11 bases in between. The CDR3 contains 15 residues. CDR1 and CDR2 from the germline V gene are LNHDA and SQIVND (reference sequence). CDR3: CASSIGVQGNQPQHF. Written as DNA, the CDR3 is TGTGCCAGTAGTATAGGAGTCCAGGGGAATCAGCCCCAGCATTTT.

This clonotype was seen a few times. CDR3 nucleotides: TGCGCCAGCAGCTCCATTGGACAGAGGAGGCCCTCCGGGGAGCTGTTTTTT. Translation: CASSSIGQRRPSGELFF. The rearrangement uses TRBV5-1 and TRBJ2-2; D might be TRBD1 (6 bases). This CDR3 is built from 17 residues. Trimming stripped 3 bases from V and 6 bases from J, with 21 bases between. Germline V gene data show CDR1 as SGHRS and CDR2 as YFSETQ.

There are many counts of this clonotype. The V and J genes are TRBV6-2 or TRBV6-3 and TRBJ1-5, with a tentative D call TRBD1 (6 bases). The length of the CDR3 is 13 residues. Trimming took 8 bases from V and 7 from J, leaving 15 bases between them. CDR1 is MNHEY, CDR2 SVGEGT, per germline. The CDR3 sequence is CASGTGFRQPQHF. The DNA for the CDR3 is TGTGCCAGCGGAACAGGGTTCCGGCAGCCCCAGCATTTT.

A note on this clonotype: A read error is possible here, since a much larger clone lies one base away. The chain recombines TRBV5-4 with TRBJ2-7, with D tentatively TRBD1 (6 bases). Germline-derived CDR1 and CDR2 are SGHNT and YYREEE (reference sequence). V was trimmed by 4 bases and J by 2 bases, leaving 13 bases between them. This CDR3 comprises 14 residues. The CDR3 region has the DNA TGTGCCAGCAGCCCCGTCAGGGGAACCTACGAGCAGTACTTC. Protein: CASSPVRGTYEQYF.

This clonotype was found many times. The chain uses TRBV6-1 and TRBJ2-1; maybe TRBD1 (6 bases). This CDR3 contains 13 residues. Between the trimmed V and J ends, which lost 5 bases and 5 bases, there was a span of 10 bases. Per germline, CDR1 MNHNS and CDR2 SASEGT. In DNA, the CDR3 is TGTGCCAGCAGTTTGGACAGAAACAATGAGCAGTTCTTC. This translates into CASSLDRNNEQFF.

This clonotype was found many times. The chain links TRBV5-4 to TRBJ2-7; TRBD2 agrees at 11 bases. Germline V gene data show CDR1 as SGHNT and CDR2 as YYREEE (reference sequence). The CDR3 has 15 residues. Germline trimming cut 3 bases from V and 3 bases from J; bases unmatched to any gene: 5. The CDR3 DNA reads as TGTGCCAGCAGCTCTCTAGCGGGAGGAAACTACGAGCAGTACTTC. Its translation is CASSSLAGGNYEQYF.

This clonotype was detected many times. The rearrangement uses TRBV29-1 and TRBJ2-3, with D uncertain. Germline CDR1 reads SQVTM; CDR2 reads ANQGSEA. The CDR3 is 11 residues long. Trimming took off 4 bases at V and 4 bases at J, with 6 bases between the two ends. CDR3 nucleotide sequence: TGCAGCGTTGGGCCAGCAGATACGCAGTATTTT. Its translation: CSVGPADTQYF.

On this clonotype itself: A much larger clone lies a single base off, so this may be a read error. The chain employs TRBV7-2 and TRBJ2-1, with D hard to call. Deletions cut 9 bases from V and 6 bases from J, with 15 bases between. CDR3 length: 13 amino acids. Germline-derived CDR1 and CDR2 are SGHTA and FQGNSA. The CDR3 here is CARSRQTVNEQFF. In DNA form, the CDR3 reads TGTGCCAGAAGCCGTCAAACTGTCAATGAGCAGTTCTTC.

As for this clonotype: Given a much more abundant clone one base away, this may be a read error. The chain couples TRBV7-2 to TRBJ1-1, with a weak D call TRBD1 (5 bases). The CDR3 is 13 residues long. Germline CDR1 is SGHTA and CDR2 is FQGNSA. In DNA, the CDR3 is TGTGCCAGCAGCCCGACAGAGGGCACTGAACCTTTCTTT. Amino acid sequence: CASSPTEGTEPFF. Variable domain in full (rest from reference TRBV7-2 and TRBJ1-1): GAGVSQSPSNKVTEKGKDVELRCDPISGHTALYWYRQSLGQGLEFLIYFQGNSAPDKSGLPSDRFSAERTGGSVSTLTIQRTQQEDSAVYLCASSPTEGTEPFFGQGTRLTVV.

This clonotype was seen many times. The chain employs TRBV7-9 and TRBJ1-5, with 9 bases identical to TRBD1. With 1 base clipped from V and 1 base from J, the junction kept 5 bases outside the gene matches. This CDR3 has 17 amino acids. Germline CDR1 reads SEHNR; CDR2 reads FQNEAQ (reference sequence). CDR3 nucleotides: TGTGCCAGCAGCTTAGGCCCGGACAGGGGAAGCAATCAGCCCCAGCATTTT. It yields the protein CASSLGPDRGSNQPQHF.

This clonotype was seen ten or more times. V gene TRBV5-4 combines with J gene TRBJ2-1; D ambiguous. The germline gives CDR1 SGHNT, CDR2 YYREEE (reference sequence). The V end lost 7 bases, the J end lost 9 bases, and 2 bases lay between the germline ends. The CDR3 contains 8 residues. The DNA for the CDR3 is TGTGCCAGCGGTGAGCAGTTCTTC. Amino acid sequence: CASGEQFF.

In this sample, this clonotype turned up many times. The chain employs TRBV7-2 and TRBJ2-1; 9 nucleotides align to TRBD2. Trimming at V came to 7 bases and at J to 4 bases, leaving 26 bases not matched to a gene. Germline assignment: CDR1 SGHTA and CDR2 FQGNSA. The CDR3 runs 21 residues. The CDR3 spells CASKNPDWAGGGTLKYNEQFF. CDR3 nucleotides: TGTGCCAGCAAAAACCCGGACTGGGCGGGAGGGGGTACCCTTAAATACAATGAGCAGTTCTTC.

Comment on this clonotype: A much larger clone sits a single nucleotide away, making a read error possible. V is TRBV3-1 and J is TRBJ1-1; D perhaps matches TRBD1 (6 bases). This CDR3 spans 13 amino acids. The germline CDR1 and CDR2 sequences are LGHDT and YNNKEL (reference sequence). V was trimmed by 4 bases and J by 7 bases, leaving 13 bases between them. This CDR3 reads CASSPYTGIEAFF. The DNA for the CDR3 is TGTGCCAGCAGCCCTTACACAGGGATTGAAGCTTTCTTT.

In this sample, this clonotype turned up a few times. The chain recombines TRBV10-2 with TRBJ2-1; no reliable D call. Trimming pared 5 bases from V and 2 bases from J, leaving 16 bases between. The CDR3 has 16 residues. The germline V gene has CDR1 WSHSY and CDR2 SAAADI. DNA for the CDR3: TGCGCCAGCAGTCCTACCCCAACGACCGCCTACAATGAGCAGTTCTTC. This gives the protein CASSPTPTTAYNEQFF.